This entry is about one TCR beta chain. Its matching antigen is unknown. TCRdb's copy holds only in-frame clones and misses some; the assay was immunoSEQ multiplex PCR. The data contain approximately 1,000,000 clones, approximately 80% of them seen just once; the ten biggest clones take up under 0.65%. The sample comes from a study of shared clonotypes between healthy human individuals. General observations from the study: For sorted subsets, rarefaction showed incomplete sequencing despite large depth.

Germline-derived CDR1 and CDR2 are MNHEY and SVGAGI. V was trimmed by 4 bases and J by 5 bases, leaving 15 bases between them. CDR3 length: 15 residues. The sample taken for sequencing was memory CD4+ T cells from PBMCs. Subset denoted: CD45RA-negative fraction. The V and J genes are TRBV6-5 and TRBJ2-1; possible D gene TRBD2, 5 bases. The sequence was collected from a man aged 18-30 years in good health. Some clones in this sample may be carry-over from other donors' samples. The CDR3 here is CASSSKIANNNEQFF. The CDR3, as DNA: TGTGCCAGCAGTTCGAAAATAGCGAACAACAATGAGCAGTTCTTC.